Shown below are 5 T cell receptor beta chains from a single sample sequenced in a study of T-cell memory formation after mild COVID-19. MiXCR, run by TCRdb on the 5' RACE reads, gives a single entry per CDR3 protein. The sample comprises 10,000 to 15,000 distinct CDR3 sequences, 13% to 15% of which are singletons, and around three fifths rests with the top ten. Sample: PBMCs or a T cell subset sorted from them (not recorded which). The receptors derive from a man aged 18 to 29 who had mild COVID-19 (a few samples of this study predate the infection). Cell type and time point are not known.

The CDR3 region has the DNA TGTGCCAGCAGTATTTCTCCGGGACTTTTGGGGAACTGGTATTATGGCTACACCTTC. Translated: CASSISPGLLGNWYYGYTF. The rearrangement joins TRBV12-3 or TRBV12-4 to TRBJ1-2; TRBD1 might be the D (5 bases). The ends were cut back, 5 bases at V and 5 bases at J, with 30 bases in the middle. The CDR3 sequence is 19 residues long.

This clonotype was detected a few times. The V gene is TRBV10-3, the J gene TRBJ2-6; 9 bases agree with TRBD1. J was trimmed by 0 bases and V by 8 bases; bases with no gene match: 8. This CDR3 region has 17 residues. Germline values: CDR1 ENHRY, CDR2 SYGVKD. The CDR3 here is CAIPTGTGSSGANVLTF. CDR3 DNA: TGTGCCATCCCGACCGGGACAGGGAGCTCTGGGGCCAACGTCCTGACTTTC.

This clonotype was seen at least ten times. The chain carries TRBV2 and TRBJ2-6, with 7 bases matching TRBD2. Losses at the gene ends were 6 bases for V and 2 bases for J; bases not matched to a gene: 7. This CDR3 has 16 residues. Per germline, CDR1 SNHLY and CDR2 FYNNEI. Here the CDR3 DNA reads TGTGCCAGCAGCGGACTTGGGGGGGCTGGGGCCAACGTCCTGACTTTC. This translates into CASSGLGGAGANVLTF.

By its share, this clonotype is large. CDR3 region: CASSSDSMGTDTQYF. CDR3 bases: TGTGCCAGCAGCTCCGATAGCATGGGCACAGATACGCAGTATTTT. The chain links TRBV7-2 to TRBJ2-3; D unresolved. Trimming removed 4 bases from V and 1 base from J, with 12 bases in between. The germline CDR1 and CDR2 sequences are SGHTA and FQGNSA. This CDR3 is built from 15 residues.

The chain is built from TRBV4-1 and TRBJ2-1; D is uncertain. In germline, CDR1 is MGHRA, CDR2 YSYEKL. The length of the CDR3 is 14 residues. Deletions cut 0 bases from V and 7 bases from J, with 10 bases between. The CDR3 region has the DNA TGCGCCAGCAGCCAAGATCCGCGTGGGAATGAGCAGTTCTTC. The encoded protein is CASSQDPRGNEQFF.